This TCR beta chain was obtained from a study of OX40 agonist ivuxolimab in advanced cancers. The CDR3 has 14 amino acids. The germline V and J ends were trimmed by 2 bases and 2 bases, with 11 bases remaining between them. Germline V CDR1 and CDR2: SGDLS, YYNGEE. The method was immunoSEQ multiplex PCR; TCRdb's version includes in-frame clones alone and lacks a portion of them. The sample holds 65,000 to 100,000 clones, about nine tenths seen once. The receptor's source is an adult with an advanced solid tumor such as melanoma, head and neck, liver or kidney cancer. The chain is built from TRBV9 and TRBJ2-7, with D possibly being TRBD2 (6 bases). Here the sequenced sample was CD4+ or CD8+ T cells sorted from blood, taken in a trial of the OX40 agonist ivuxolimab. In DNA, the CDR3 is TGTGCCAGCAGCGTCGCCGGGAGCACCTACGAGCAGTACTTC. Its protein is CASSVAGSTYEQYF.